These 18 T cell receptor beta chains originate from one sample sequenced in a study of cytomegalovirus exposure and HLA in healthy donors (dated by TCRdb to 2016 to 2017). Libraries were prepared through the immunoSEQ multiplex PCR assay. For the multiplex PCR, a mixture combining 60 forward primers for TCR Vbeta segments and 13 reverse primers for TCR Jbeta segments was used. TCRdb took over this immuneACCESS table, retaining in-frame rearrangements with V and J assigned. Such tables are incomplete; in checked studies, under half of the missing clones stem from an unresolved V gene, and the remainder is unexplained. This sample holds around 90,000 clones; roughly 80% were observed only once. Of the sample, approximately 10% is held by the ten largest clones. The sequenced material came from PBMCs. Source of these receptors: a human donor in good health.

The chain combines TRBV9 with TRBJ2-3; 10 bases are a match to TRBD1. Germline V gene data show CDR1 as SGDLS and CDR2 as YYNGEE. V trimming: 0 bases; J trimming: 0 bases; junction bases outside the gene matches: 7. This CDR3 has 18 amino acids. The CDR3 bases are TGTGCCAGCAGCGTAGTTCCCGGGACAGGGGCAAGCACAGATACGCAGTATTTT. This sequence encodes CASSVVPGTGASTDTQYF.

The chain employs TRBV2 and TRBJ2-5; D ambiguous. Trimming removed 4 bases from V and 3 bases from J, with 3 bases in between. The germline V gene has CDR1 SNHLY and CDR2 FYNNEI. The CDR3 spans 11 residues. The CDR3 bases are TGTGCCAGCAGTGTTAAAGAGACCCAGTACTTC. Amino acids: CASSVKETQYF.

The J gene is TRBJ2-3, the V gene TRBV19, with D possibly being TRBD2 (6 bases). V lost 3 bases and J 3 bases, leaving 13 bases between the germline ends. CDR1 and CDR2 from the germline V gene are LNHDA and SQIVND (reference sequence). The CDR3 is 15 residues long. CDR3 DNA: TGTGCCAGTAGTATTGAAGCGGAGGGGACAGATACGCAGTATTTT. Translated, it gives CASSIEAEGTDTQYF.

The genes are TRBV19 and TRBJ1-1; TRBD1 matches at 8 bases. The length of the CDR3 is 14 residues. Germline CDR1 is LNHDA and CDR2 is SQIVND (reference sequence). V shed 6 bases and J 4 bases; nucleotides not matched to a gene: 7. This chain's CDR3 is CASSPGTGFTEAFF. Written as DNA, the CDR3 is TGTGCCAGTAGCCCCGGGACAGGATTCACTGAAGCTTTCTTT.

The chain recombines TRBV19 with TRBJ1-5, with a weak D call TRBD1 (6 bases). The CDR3 is 16 residues long. The V end was cut by 0 bases, the J end by 1 base, with 10 bases between. The germline gives CDR1 LNHDA, CDR2 SQIVND (reference sequence). CDR3 nucleotide sequence: TGTGCCAGTAGTATAGATAGGACAGTGAGCAATCAGCCCCAGCATTTT. The encoded protein is CASSIDRTVSNQPQHF.

This chain connects TRBV5-1 to TRBJ2-1; 8 bases map to TRBD1. The CDR3 has 16 amino acids. Losses at the gene ends were 0 bases for V and 5 bases for J; bases not matched to a gene: 7. Germline V gene lookup returns CDR1 SGHRS and CDR2 YFSETQ. DNA of the CDR3: TGCGCCAGCAGCTTGGCGATCGGACAGGGCAACAATGAGCAGTTCTTC. Protein: CASSLAIGQGNNEQFF.

This rearrangement joins TRBV19 to TRBJ2-5; 7 positions agree with TRBD1. Germline V gene lookup returns CDR1 LNHDA and CDR2 SQIVND (reference sequence). V gave up 3 bases and J gave up 2 bases; unmatched junction bases: 6. This CDR3 is 15 amino acids long. The chain's CDR3 is CASSIGDRVQETQYF. The CDR3 nucleotides are TGTGCCAGTAGTATCGGTGACAGGGTACAAGAGACCCAGTACTTC.

This clone was seen a handful of times. V and J are TRBV2 and TRBJ1-3, with TRBD1 matching 9 bases. Germline trimming cut 8 bases from V and 0 bases from J; bases unmatched to any gene: 5. This CDR3 is 15 amino acids long. The germline CDR1 and CDR2 sequences are SNHLY and FYNNEI. This CDR3 reads CASRTGVFSGNTIYF. CDR3 nucleotide sequence: TGTGCCAGCCGGACAGGGGTTTTCTCTGGAAACACCATATATTTT.

As DNA, the CDR3 is TGTGCCATCAGTGAGCGCCCCGTGGGGGGGTGGGAGACCCAGTACTTC. Amino acid sequence: CAISERPVGGWETQYF. The rearrangement joins TRBV10-3 to TRBJ2-5; 7 bases fit TRBD2. There are 16 residues in the CDR3. Per germline, CDR1 ENHRY and CDR2 SYGVKD. The V segment lost 2 bases and the J segment 5 bases; nucleotides outside the gene matches: 11.

This clone was detected once. The J gene is TRBJ2-4, the V gene TRBV29-1; 9 nucleotides align to TRBD2. Looked up from germline, CDR1 is SQVTM and CDR2 is ANQGSEA. The CDR3 consists of 16 residues. The junction had 9 bases not matched to a gene; V was cut back by 6 bases and J by 0 bases. CDR3 nucleotides: TGCAGCGTCCGTCGGAGCGGGGGGTTAGCCAAAAACATTCAGTACTTC. Translation: CSVRRSGGLAKNIQYF.

This clone was counted a few times. The chain employs TRBV4-3 and TRBJ1-4; D is unresolved. The CDR3 is made up of 13 amino acids. Germline loops: CDR1 LGHNA, CDR2 YSLEER. Trimming shortened V by 0 bases and J by 15 bases, and 14 bases separated the two germline ends. The CDR3 DNA reads as TGCGCCAGCAGCCAAGATCGCGCCCTCGGGTTGTTTTTT. It translates to CASSQDRALGLFF.

The chain joins TRBV29-1 to TRBJ1-3, with D tentatively TRBD1 (5 bases). This CDR3 has 15 residues. Germline values: CDR1 SQVTM, CDR2 ANQGSEA. V was pared by 5 bases and J by 3 bases, with 17 bases between. The CDR3: CSVRGGIGDGNTIYF. The DNA for the CDR3 is TGCAGCGTTCGGGGGGGGATAGGTGATGGAAACACCATATATTTT.

This rearrangement joins TRBV18 to TRBJ1-1; D uncertain. This CDR3 spans 13 amino acids. Trimming pared 2 bases from V and 1 base from J, leaving 5 bases between. Germline V gives CDR1 KGHSH, CDR2 LQKENI. The CDR3 loop is CASSPSENTEAFF. For the CDR3, the DNA is TGTGCCAGCTCACCATCAGAGAACACTGAAGCTTTCTTT.

This clone was detected only once. This rearrangement joins TRBV5-6 to TRBJ1-5; 8 positions agree with TRBD1. This CDR3 contains 16 residues. Losses at the gene ends were 1 base for V and 2 bases for J; bases not matched to a gene: 5. Germline V lookup: CDR1 SGHDT, CDR2 YYEEEE. Here the CDR3 DNA reads TGTGCCAGCAGCTTGCAGGGGGCGATGGGCAATCAGCCCCAGCATTTT. Protein product: CASSLQGAMGNQPQHF.

This sequence joins TRBV27 and TRBJ2-3; TRBD2 might be the D (7 bases). This CDR3 region has 16 residues. In germline, CDR1 is MNHEY, CDR2 SMNVEV (reference sequence). The V gene lost 5 bases and the J gene lost 0 bases, with 15 bases spanning the gap. CDR3 sequence reads: CASSRGGGASTDTQYF. For the CDR3, the DNA is TGTGCCAGCAGTCGGGGCGGGGGCGCTAGCACAGATACGCAGTATTTT.

This clone appeared once. The chain is built from TRBV4-3 and TRBJ2-7; the match to TRBD1 covers 12 bases. Germline lookup yields CDR1 LGHNA and CDR2 YSLEER. The V segment lost 0 bases and the J segment 3 bases; nucleotides outside the gene matches: 6. The CDR3 has 17 amino acids. CDR3 DNA sequence: TGCGCCAGCAGCCAAGATCTTGGGACAGGGGGCGACTACGAGCAGTACTTC. Amino acids: CASSQDLGTGGDYEQYF.

CDR3 sequence: CSVVWDYSYEQYF. The CDR3 region has the DNA TGCAGCGTTGTTTGGGACTATTCCTACGAGCAGTACTTC. The chain has TRBV29-1 and TRBJ2-7, with 7 nucleotides matching TRBD2. The CDR3 contains 13 residues. Trimming at V came to 4 bases and at J to 1 base, leaving 4 bases not matched to a gene. The germline CDR1 and CDR2 sequences are SQVTM and ANQGSEA.

This chain joins TRBV2 and TRBJ2-7; D is possibly TRBD1 (6 bases). The length of the CDR3 is 14 residues. V lost 5 bases and J lost 2, with 13 bases in between. CDR1 SNHLY and CDR2 FYNNEI come from the germline V gene. CDR3 DNA sequence: TGTGCCAGCAGTACCGGGACAACGACCTACGAGCAGTACTTC. This sequence encodes CASSTGTTTYEQYF.